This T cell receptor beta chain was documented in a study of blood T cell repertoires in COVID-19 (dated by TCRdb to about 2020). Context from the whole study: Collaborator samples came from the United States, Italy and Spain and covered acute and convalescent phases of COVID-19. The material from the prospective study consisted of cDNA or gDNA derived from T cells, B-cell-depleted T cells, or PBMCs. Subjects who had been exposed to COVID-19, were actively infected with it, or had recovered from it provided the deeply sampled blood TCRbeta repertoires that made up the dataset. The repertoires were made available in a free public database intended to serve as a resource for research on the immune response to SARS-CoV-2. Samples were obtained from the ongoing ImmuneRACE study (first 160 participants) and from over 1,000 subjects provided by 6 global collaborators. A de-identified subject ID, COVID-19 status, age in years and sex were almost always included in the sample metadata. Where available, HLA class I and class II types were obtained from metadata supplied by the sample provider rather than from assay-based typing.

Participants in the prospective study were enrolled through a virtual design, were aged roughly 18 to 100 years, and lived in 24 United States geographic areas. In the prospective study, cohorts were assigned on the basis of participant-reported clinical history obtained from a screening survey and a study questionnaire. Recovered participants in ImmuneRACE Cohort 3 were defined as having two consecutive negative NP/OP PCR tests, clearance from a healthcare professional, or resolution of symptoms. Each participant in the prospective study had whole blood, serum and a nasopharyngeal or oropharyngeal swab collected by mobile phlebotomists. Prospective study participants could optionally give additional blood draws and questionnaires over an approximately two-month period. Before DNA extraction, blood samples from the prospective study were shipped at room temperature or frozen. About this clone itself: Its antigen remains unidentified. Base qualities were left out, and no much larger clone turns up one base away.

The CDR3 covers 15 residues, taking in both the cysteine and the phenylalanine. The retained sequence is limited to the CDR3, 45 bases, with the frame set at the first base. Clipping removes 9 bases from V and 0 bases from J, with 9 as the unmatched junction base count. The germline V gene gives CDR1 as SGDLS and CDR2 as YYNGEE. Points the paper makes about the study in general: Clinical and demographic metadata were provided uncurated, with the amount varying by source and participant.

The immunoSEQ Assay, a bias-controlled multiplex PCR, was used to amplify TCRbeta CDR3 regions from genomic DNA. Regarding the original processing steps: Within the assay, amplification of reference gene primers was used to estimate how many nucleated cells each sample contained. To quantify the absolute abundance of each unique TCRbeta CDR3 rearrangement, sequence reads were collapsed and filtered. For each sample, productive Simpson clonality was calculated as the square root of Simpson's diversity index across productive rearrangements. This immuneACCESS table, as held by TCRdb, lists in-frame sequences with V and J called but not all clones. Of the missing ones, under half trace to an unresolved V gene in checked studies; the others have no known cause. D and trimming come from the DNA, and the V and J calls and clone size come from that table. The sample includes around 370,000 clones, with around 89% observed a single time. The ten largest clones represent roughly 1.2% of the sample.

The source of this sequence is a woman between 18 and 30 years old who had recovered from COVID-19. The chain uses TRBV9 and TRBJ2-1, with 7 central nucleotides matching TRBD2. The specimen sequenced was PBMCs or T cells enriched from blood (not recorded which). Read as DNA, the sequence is TGTGCCAACGGGGGGTACAACCCCTCCTACAATGAGCAGTTCTTC. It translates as CANGGYNPSYNEQFF.